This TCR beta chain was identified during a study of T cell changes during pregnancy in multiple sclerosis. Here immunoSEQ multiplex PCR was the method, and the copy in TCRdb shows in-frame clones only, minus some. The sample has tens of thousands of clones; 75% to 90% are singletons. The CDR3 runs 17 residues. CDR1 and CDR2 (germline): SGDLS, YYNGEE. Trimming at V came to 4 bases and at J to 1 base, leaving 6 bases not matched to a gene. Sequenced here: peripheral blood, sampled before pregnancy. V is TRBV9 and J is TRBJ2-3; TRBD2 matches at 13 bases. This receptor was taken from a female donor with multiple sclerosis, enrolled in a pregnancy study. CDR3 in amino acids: CASSWTGTSGGTDTQYF. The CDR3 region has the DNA TGTGCCAGCAGCTGGACAGGGACTAGCGGGGGCACAGATACGCAGTATTTT. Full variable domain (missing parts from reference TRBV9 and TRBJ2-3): DSGVTQTPKHLITATGQRVTLRCSPRSGDLSVYWYQQSLDQGLQFLIQYYNGEERAKGNILERFSAQQFPDLHSELNLSSLELGDSALYFCASSWTGTSGGTDTQYFGPGTRLTVL.